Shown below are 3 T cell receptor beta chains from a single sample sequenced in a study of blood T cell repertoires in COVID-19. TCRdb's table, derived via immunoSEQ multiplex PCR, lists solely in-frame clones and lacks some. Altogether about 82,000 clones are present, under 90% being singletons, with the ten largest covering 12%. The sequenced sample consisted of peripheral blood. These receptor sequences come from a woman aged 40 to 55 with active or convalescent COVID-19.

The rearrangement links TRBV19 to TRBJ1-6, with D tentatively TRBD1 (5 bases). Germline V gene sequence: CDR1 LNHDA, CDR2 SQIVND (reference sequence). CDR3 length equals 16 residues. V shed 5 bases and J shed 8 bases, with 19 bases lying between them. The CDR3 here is CASSASSTVWDSPLHF. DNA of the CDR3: TGTGCCAGTAGTGCAAGTTCGACAGTCTGGGATTCACCCCTCCACTTT. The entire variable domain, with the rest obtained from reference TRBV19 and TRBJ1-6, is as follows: DGGITQSPKYLFRKEGQNVTLSCEQNLNHDAMYWYRQDPGQGLRLIYYSQIVNDFQKGDIAEGYSVSREKKESFPLTVTSAQKNPTAFYLCASSASSTVWDSPLHFGNGTRLTVT.

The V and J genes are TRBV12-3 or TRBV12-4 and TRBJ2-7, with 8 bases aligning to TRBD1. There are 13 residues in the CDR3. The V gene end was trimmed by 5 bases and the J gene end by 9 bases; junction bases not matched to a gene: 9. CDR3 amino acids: CASSQTDRALQYF. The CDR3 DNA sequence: TGTGCCAGCAGTCAAACGGACAGGGCGTTGCAGTACTTC.

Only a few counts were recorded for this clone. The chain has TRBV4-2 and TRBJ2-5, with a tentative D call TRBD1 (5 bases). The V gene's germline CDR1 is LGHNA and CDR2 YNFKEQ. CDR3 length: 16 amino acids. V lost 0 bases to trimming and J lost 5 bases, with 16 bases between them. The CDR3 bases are TGTGCCAGCAGCCAAGATCTGTGGGGCCAGGAGGAGACCCAGTACTTC. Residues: CASSQDLWGQEETQYF.